This T cell receptor (beta chain) emerged from a study of T cells after yellow fever vaccination. Broader study findings: Weaker, the secondary response had a peak occurring faster, on day 5 versus 15.

CDR3 length equals 16 residues. Trimming removed 1 base at V and 0 bases at J, with 9 bases between. The germline V gene has CDR1 SGHTA and CDR2 FQGTGA. Using its own MiXCR run on the 5' RACE reads, TCRdb lists one record per CDR3 protein. Here the sample spans approximately 350,000 distinct CDR3 sequences, around a tenth being singletons. By sample share, this clonotype is medium-sized. Antigen: not known. The receptor was derived from a man between 18 and 35 years old who received the YFV17D yellow fever vaccine. The source material was PBMCs, sampled on the day of the first yellow fever vaccination. V usage is TRBV7-3 and J usage is TRBJ2-2; tentatively, D is TRBD2 (7 bases). Written as DNA, the CDR3 is TGTGCCAGCAGCTTAAGGGGGGGCTCGAACACCGGGGAGCTGTTTTTT. Residues: CASSLRGGSNTGELFF.